The T cell receptor (beta chain) described here comes from a study of cytomegalovirus exposure and HLA in healthy donors. The PCR was carried out with 60 Vbeta primers and 13 Jbeta primers. Method: immunoSEQ multiplex PCR; TCRdb's copy keeps in-frame clones and lacks some. The table records 150,000 or so clones, approximately 80% of them present only once. The V and J ends lost 6 bases and 3 bases, in that order; junction bases with no gene match: 6. The germline V gene encodes CDR1 SNHLY and CDR2 FYNNEI. The CDR3 is 15 residues long. V usage is TRBV2 and J usage is TRBJ2-3; 10 bases are a match to TRBD1. The TCR comes from a man between 45 and 60 years old in good health and CMV-seronegative. Sequencing was performed on PBMCs. Here the CDR3 reads CASSSGTGATDTQYF. DNA of the CDR3: TGTGCCAGCAGCTCCGGGACAGGGGCGACAGATACGCAGTATTTT.